This TCR beta chain was retrieved from a study of cytomegalovirus exposure and HLA in healthy donors (dated by TCRdb to the late 2010s). Study-level background: According to a later analysis, one platform produced both the 120 validation repertoires and the roughly 640 repertoires of the first cohort. The study aimed to test whether signatures of past pathogen exposure could be identified by cataloging public T cell receptors. In addition to the first cohort of 666 subjects, a separate validation cohort of 120 different subjects was used. To predict cytomegalovirus infection status, the study combined high-throughput TCR immunosequencing, statistical association of individual TCRs with disease status, and machine learning. Overall results and qualifications from the work: In vitro tests confirmed that a few of the cytomegalovirus-associated TCR beta chains recognize cytomegalovirus antigens. While some public TCRs were present in many individuals, most TCR sequences turned up only very rarely across donors. The authors suggested that the approach could potentially be extended to other disease states and immunological phenotypes. The study listed approximately 160 TCR beta chains as associated with cytomegalovirus. All 110 or so repertoires were used to score co-occurrence in the validation cohort in a later analysis, because that analysis had no HLA typing for the cohort. The classifier was reported to diagnose cytomegalovirus status with high specificity and sensitivity in both the original cohort and the validation cohort. Subsequent analysis determined that TCRs grouped into clusters in the first cohort also showed a tendency toward co-occurrence across the roughly 110 validation repertoires, and 90% to 95% of cluster scores exceeded 0.

Taken from the germline V gene (reference sequence), the CDR1 and CDR2 loops are GTSNPN and SVGIG. The CDR3 sequence holds 14 residues, the cysteine and phenylalanine included. Of all the DNA, just the CDR3 is kept, 42 bases in frame from base 1. The junction carries 12 bases between V and J, which are trimmed by 0 bases and 3 bases respectively. In regard to this clone: What this receptor recognizes is not known. The record has no base qualities; no much larger clone is one base away.

Receptor libraries were prepared by the immunoSEQ multiplex PCR assay. Per the source publication's procedure: A statistical classification framework was developed to diagnose cytomegalovirus status using the catalog of TCR beta chain sequences. In TCRdb, the immuneACCESS table is reduced to in-frame sequences with V and J assigned. These tables do not hold every clone; where another copy was compared, an unresolved V gene accounts for under half, and the others remain unexplained. V, J and clone size reflect that table, while D and trimming were determined from the DNA. The sample table shows approximately 59,000 clones, and nearly 95% are seen once. Over 4% of the sample goes to the ten largest clones. The donors belonged to the validation cohort of around 110 subjects, which was separate from the approximately 700-subject first cohort.

The TCR comes from a man between 18 and 29 years old in good health and CMV-seropositive. Sequencing was performed on PBMCs. The V and J segments used are TRBV30 and TRBJ2-7; the D region possibly corresponds to TRBD1 (5 bases align). The CDR3 amino acid sequence is: CAWSVRGQLYEQYF. The DNA reads as follows: TGTGCCTGGAGTGTAAGGGGTCAACTCTACGAGCAGTACTTC.